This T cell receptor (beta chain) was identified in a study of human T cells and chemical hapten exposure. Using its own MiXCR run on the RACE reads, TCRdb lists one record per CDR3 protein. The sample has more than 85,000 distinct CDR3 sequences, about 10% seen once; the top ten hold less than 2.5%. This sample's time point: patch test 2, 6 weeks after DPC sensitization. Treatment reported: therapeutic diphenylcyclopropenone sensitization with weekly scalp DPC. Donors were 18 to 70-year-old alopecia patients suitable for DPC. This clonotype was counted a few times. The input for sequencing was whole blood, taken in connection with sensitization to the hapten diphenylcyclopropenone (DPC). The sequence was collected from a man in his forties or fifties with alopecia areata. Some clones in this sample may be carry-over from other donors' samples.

Written as DNA, the CDR3 is TGTGCCAGTAGTATAGCATCCGGGGCCCAGTACTTC. It yields the protein CASSIASGAQYF. The chain employs TRBV19 and TRBJ2-5; D is perhaps TRBD2 (5 bases). CDR1 LNHDA and CDR2 SQIVND come from the germline V gene (reference sequence). Trimming removed 1 base from V and 9 bases from J, with 9 bases in between. The CDR3 has 12 amino acids.